The clone carrying this TCR beta chain has just a few counts. Antigen: not known. Sequenced by immunoSEQ multiplex PCR; TCRdb stores in-frame clones only, minus some. This sample carries about 1.1 million clones, about four fifths of them seen once, and the ten largest clones take under 0.8%. This sample was included in a study of shared clonotypes between healthy human individuals. Study-wide points: Clonotype sharing among donors, it was expected, would be affected by sequencing depth.

The CDR3 extends over 15 amino acids. Per germline, CDR1 WSHSY and CDR2 SAAADI. Trimming took 0 bases from V and 6 from J; bases not matched to a gene: 3. Sequencing used memory CD4+ T cells from PBMCs. Subset: CD45RA-negative fraction. This TCR came from a man younger than 35 in good health. Some clones in this sample may be carry-over from other donors' samples. The rearrangement joins TRBV10-2 to TRBJ2-3, with 10 bases matching TRBD2. CDR3 coding DNA: TGCGCCAGCAGTGAGTCACTAGCGGGAACCGATACGCAGTATTTT. Its translation is CASSESLAGTDTQYF.